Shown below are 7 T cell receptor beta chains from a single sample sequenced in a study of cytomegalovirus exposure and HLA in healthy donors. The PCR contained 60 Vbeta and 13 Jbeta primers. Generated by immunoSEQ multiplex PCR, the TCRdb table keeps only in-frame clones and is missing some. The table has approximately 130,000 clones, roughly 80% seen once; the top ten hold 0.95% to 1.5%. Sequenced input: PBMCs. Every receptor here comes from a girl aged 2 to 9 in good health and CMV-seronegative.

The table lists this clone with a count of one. The CDR3 spells CAWSPPQASHEAFF. The DNA of the CDR3 is TGTGCCTGGAGTCCCCCGCAGGCCTCACACGAAGCTTTCTTT. The chain combines TRBV30 with TRBJ1-1; no definite D call. Trimming took off 2 bases at V and 8 bases at J, with 18 bases between the two ends. The germline V gene encodes CDR1 GTSNPN and CDR2 SVGIG (reference sequence). The CDR3 has 14 amino acids. The whole variable domain, filled in from reference TRBV30 and TRBJ1-1, reads SQTIHQWPATLVQPVGSPLSLECTVEGTSNPNLYWYRQAAGRGLQLLFYSVGIGQISSEVPQNLSASRPQDRQFILSSKKLLLSDSGFYLCAWSPPQASHEAFFGQGTRLTVV.

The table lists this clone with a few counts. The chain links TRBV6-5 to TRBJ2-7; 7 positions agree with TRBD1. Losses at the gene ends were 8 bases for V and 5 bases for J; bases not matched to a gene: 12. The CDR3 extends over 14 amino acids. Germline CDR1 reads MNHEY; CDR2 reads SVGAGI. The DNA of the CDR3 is TGTGCCAGCCGGCTCGGACAGGCCTTTGACGAGCAGTACTTC. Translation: CASRLGQAFDEQYF.

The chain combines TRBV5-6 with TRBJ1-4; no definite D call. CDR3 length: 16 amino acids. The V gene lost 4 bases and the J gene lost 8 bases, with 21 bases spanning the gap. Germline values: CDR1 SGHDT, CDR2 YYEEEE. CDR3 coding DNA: TGTGCCAGCAGCCAAGTCCCCGGGTCTAAGAACGAAAAACTGTTTTTT. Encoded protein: CASSQVPGSKNEKLFF.

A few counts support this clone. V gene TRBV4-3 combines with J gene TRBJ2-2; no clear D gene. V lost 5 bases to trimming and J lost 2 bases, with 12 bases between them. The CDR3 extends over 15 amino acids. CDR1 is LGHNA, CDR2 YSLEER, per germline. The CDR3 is CASSIARSNTGELFF. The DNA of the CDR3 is TGCGCCAGCAGCATCGCCAGATCCAACACCGGGGAGCTGTTTTTT.

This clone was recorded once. CDR3 region: CASSLGAGQGHTGELFF. The CDR3 DNA sequence: TGTGCCAGCAGTTTGGGCGCGGGACAGGGTCACACCGGGGAGCTGTTTTTT. This chain joins TRBV27 and TRBJ2-2; 9 nucleotides line up with TRBD1. V trimming: 3 bases; J trimming: 3 bases; junction bases outside the gene matches: 8. Germline assignment: CDR1 MNHEY and CDR2 SMNVEV (reference sequence). The CDR3 is 17 amino acids.

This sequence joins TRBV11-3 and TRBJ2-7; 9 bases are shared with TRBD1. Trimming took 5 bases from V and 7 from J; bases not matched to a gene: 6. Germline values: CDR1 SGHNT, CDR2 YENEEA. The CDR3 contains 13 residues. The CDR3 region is CASSTGTGSEQYF. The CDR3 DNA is TGTGCCAGCAGCACCGGGACAGGGAGTGAGCAGTACTTC.

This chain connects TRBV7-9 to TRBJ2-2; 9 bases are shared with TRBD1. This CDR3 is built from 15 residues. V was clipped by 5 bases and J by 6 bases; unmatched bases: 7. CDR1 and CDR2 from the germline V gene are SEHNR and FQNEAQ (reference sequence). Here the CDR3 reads CASSNRDRVAGELFF. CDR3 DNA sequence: TGTGCCAGCAGCAACCGGGACAGGGTAGCCGGGGAGCTGTTTTTT.